This T cell receptor (beta chain) was sequenced for a study of T cell responses to AZD1222 COVID-19 vaccine. Overall study findings and caveats: Baseline serology detected seropositivity in only 5 to 7 AZD1222 recipients. None of the repertoires were sampled until the peak T cell response had passed.

Whether given at about 4 or about 12 weeks, second doses were pooled. The CDR3 loop spans 13 amino acids. Unmatched junction bases numbered 6, after V lost 2 bases and J lost 10 bases. Germline V gene lookup returns CDR1 SGHDT and CDR2 YYEEEE. Sequencing was performed with immunoSEQ multiplex PCR; in TCRdb, only in-frame clones are kept and a portion is missing. The profile covers 65,000 to 75,000 clones, with around three quarters appearing a single time and 45% to 50% taken by the ten largest. About this clone itself: Antigen unknown.

This receptor was obtained from an adult who received the AZD1222 COVID-19 vaccine. This specimen was peripheral blood, taken 28 days after the second AZD1222 dose. The chain carries TRBV5-6 and TRBJ2-1; the match to TRBD2 covers 7 bases. This CDR3 is CASSFLGGSEQFF. CDR3 bases: TGTGCCAGCAGCTTCTTGGGGGGGAGCGAGCAGTTCTTC.